This T cell receptor (beta chain) was sequenced during a study of vaccination and CD4 T cells after COVID-19. In the study overall: Post-vaccine sampling followed dose two by a median approximately 74 days (range 14 to 241).

Scientists ran DNA taken from cultured CD4+ T cells through the Oncomine TCR Beta short-read assay for sequencing. TCRdb reprocessed the PCR reads via MiXCR and lists one record per CDR3 protein. This sample has approximately 11,000 distinct CDR3 sequences; approximately 32% occur once, and the top ten carry 15% to 17%. The length of the CDR3 is 13 residues. Trimming stripped 3 bases from V and 0 bases from J, with 6 bases between. From germline, CDR1 is DFQATT and CDR2 SNEGSKA (reference sequence). Specified treatment: approximately nine-day PBMC culture with coronavirus spike peptide pools or control peptides (ViraFEST assay). The authors cultured 1.5 million to 2 million PBMCs per well with 10 IU/ml IL-2 and 10 ug/ml peptide pools. This clonotype was observed a handful of times. Its target is not known.

This TCR came from a human donor who had recovered from COVID-19. The genes are TRBV20-1 and TRBJ2-1; D is perhaps TRBD1 (6 bases). The sample here was CD4+ T cells from blood, cultured in vitro, taken after SARS-CoV-2 vaccination. This CDR3 reads CSASRGSYNEQFF. CDR3 bases: TGCAGTGCTAGCAGGGGCTCCTACAATGAGCAGTTCTTC.